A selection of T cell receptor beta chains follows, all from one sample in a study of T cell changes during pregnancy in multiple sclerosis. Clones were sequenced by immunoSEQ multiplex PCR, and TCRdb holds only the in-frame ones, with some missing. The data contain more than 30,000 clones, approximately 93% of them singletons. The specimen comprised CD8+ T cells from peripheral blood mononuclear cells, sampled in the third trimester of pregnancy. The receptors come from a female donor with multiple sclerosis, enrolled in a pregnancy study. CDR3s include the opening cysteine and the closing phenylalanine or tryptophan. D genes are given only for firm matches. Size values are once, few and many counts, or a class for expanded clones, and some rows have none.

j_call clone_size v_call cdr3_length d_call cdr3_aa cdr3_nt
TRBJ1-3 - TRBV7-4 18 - CASSHDGQGIILGNTIYF TGTGCCAGCAGCCACGATGGGCAGGGAATTATCTTAGGAAACACCATATATTTT
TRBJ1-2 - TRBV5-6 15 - CASSPAPGGAYGYTF TGTGCCAGCAGCCCCGCACCGGGCGGGGCCTATGGCTACACCTTC
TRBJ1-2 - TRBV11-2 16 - CASSLWAGSKDYGYTF TGTGCCAGCAGCTTATGGGCAGGCTCGAAAGACTATGGCTACACCTTC
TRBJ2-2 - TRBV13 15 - CASSQGLANTGELFF TGTGCCAGCAGCCAGGGACTTGCGAACACCGGGGAGCTGTTTTTT
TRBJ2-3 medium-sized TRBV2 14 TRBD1 CASAGQGVWDTQYF TGTGCGAGCGCCGGGCAGGGGGTATGGGATACGCAGTATTTT
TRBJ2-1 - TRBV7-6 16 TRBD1 CASSNYRDRGDNEQFF TGTGCCAGCAGCAATTACCGGGACAGGGGCGACAATGAGCAGTTCTTC
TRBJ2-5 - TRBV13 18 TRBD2 CASSLEPTSGGSQETQYF TGTGCCAGCAGCTTAGAACCTACTAGCGGGGGGTCCCAAGAGACCCAGTACTTC
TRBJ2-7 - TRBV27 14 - CASSLGIAWYEQYF TGTGCCAGCAGTTTAGGAATAGCCTGGTACGAGCAGTACTTC
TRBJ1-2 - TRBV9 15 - CASSVDEGFSYGYTF TGTGCCAGCAGCGTAGACGAGGGATTCTCCTATGGCTACACCTTC
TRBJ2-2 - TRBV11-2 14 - CASSFGRGTGELFF TGTGCCAGCAGCTTCGGCCGGGGGACCGGGGAGCTGTTTTTT
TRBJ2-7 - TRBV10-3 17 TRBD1 CAISETTGQLRPEEQYF TGTGCCATCAGTGAGACGACGGGACAGTTGCGACCGGAGGAGCAGTACTTC
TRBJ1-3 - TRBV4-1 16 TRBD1 CASSLDRVGSGNTIYF TGCGCCAGCAGCCTGGACAGGGTGGGCTCTGGAAACACCATATATTTT
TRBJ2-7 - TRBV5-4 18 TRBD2 CASSSGLAGGLTSYEQYF TGTGCCAGCAGCTCGGGACTAGCGGGGGGACTTACCTCCTACGAGCAGTACTTC
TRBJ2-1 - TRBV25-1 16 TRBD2 CASSELAGGPDNEQFF TGTGCCAGCAGTGAACTAGCGGGGGGGCCCGACAATGAGCAGTTCTTC
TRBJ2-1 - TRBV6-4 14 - CASSETPGVGEQFF TGTGCCAGCAGTGAAACCCCCGGGGTCGGTGAGCAGTTCTTC
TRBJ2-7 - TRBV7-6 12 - CASSLVGDEQYF TGTGCCAGCAGCCTCGTAGGGGACGAGCAGTACTTC
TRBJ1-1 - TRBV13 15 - CASSLQTGTDTEAFF TGTGCCAGCAGCCTCCAAACAGGGACGGACACTGAAGCTTTCTTT
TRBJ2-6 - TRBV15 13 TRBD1 CAATGAGANVLTF TGTGCCGCAACAGGGGCTGGGGCCAACGTCCTGACTTTC
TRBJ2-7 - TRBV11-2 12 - CASRGAEGEQYF TGTGCCAGCAGGGGGGCAGAAGGCGAGCAGTACTTC
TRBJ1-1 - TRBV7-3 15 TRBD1 CASSLGTGPNTEAFF TGTGCCAGCAGCTTAGGGACAGGTCCTAACACTGAAGCTTTCTTT
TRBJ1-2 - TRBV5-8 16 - CASTLHGSYLNYGYTF TGTGCCAGCACCTTGCACGGGTCTTACCTTAACTATGGCTACACCTTC
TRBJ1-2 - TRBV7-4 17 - CASSLGPPQEDRYGYTF TGTGCCAGCAGCTTAGGCCCCCCGCAAGAAGACAGATATGGCTACACCTTC
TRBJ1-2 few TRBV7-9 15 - CASSLGRQVLDGYTF TGTGCCAGCAGCTTAGGCCGACAGGTTCTGGATGGCTACACCTTC
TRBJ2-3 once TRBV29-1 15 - CSVDLAEPSTDTQYF TGCAGCGTTGATCTCGCGGAACCAAGCACAGATACGCAGTATTTT
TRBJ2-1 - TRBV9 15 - CASSVDAGTYNEQFF TGTGCCAGCAGCGTAGATGCGGGGACGTACAATGAGCAGTTCTTC
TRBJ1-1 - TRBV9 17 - CASSVSPNTGPHTEAFF TGTGCCAGCAGCGTCAGCCCTAACACAGGGCCACACACTGAAGCTTTCTTT
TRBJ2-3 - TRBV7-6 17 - CASSLGFRGTSTDTQYF TGTGCCAGCAGCTTAGGGTTTCGGGGGACTAGCACAGATACGCAGTATTTT
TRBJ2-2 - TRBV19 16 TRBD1 CASSHIQGAGTGELFF TGTGCCAGTAGCCATATACAGGGGGCAGGAACCGGGGAGCTGTTTTTT
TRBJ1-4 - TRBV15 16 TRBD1 CATSRRAGTGNEKLFF TGTGCCACCAGCAGGAGGGCCGGGACAGGGAATGAAAAACTGTTTTTT
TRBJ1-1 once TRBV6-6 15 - CASSYSDMVGTEAFF TGTGCCAGCAGTTATTCTGACATGGTCGGCACTGAAGCTTTCTTT
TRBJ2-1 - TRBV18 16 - CASSPSGGGSYNEQFF TGTGCCAGCTCACCTTCAGGTGGAGGCTCCTACAATGAGCAGTTCTTC
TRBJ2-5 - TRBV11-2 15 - CASSTNRESQETQYF TGTGCCAGCAGCACCAACAGGGAGTCCCAAGAGACCCAGTACTTC